Presented here are 2 T cell receptor beta chains from one specimen sequenced in a study of OX40 agonist ivuxolimab in advanced cancers. Repertoires were generated with immunoSEQ multiplex PCR, while TCRdb's copy carries only in-frame clones and drops some. The data show tens of thousands of clones, with roughly 80% seen just once and 5% held by the top ten. Sequenced material: CD4+ or CD8+ T cells sorted from blood, taken in a trial of the OX40 agonist ivuxolimab. The receptors originated from an adult with an advanced solid tumor such as melanoma, head and neck, liver or kidney cancer.

The chain links TRBV6-5 to TRBJ1-1; 8 bases line up with TRBD1. The CDR3 contains 15 residues. V shed 0 bases, J shed 3 bases, and the junction held 3 bases outside the gene matches. Germline CDR1 MNHEY, CDR2 SVGAGI. CDR3 amino acids: CASSYSKQGDTEAFF. CDR3 coding DNA: TGTGCCAGCAGTTACTCGAAACAGGGGGACACTGAAGCTTTCTTT.

The genes are TRBV9 and TRBJ2-6, with D perhaps TRBD1 (6 bases). The CDR3 has 16 amino acids. Germline V gene sequence: CDR1 SGDLS, CDR2 YYNGEE. V lost 3 bases, J lost 0 bases, and 10 bases lay in between. The CDR3 nucleotides are TGTGCCAGCAGCGGAATAGGGGGCTCTGGGGCCAACGTCCTGACTTTC. Translation: CASSGIGGSGANVLTF.